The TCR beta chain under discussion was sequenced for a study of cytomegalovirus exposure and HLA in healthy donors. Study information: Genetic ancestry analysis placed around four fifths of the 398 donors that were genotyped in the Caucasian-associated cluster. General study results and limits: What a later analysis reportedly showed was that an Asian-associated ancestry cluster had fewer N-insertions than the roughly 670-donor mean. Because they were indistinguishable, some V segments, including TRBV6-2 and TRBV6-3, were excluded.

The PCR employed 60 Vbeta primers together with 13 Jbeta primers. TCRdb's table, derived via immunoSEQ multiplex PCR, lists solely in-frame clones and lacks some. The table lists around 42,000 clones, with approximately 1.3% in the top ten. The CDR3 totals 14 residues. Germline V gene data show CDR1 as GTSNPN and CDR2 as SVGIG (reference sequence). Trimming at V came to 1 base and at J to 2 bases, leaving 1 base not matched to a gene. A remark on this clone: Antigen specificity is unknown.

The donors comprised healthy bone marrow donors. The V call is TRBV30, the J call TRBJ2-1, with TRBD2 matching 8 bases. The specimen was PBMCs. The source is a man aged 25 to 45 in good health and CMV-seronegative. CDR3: CAWSGGRTYNEQFF. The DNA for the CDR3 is TGTGCCTGGAGTGGCGGGAGGACCTACAATGAGCAGTTCTTC.